This is a list of T cell receptor beta chains from one sample in a study of T cells in Graves' hyperthyroidism and ophthalmopathy. TCRdb passed the multiplex PCR reads through MiXCR, listing each CDR3 protein once. The table has about 700,000 distinct CDR3 sequences, 13% to 15% seen once. The specimen was blood. The receptors here all came from a woman younger than 35 with Graves' hyperthyroidism. Both conserved end residues are part of each CDR3. The D gene is left open where the match is weak. Part of the rows lack a size; the others show once, few, many or a class for expanded clones.

>.|many|13|TRBV2|TRBJ1-5
CASSAEARQPQHF
TGTGCCAGCAGTGCGGAGGCCCGGCAGCCCCAGCATTTT
>.|few|13|TRBV28|TRBJ1-2
CASSFLDRAGYTF
TGTGCCAGCAGTTTCTTGGATCGGGCGGGCTACACCTTC
>.|many|13|TRBV3-1|TRBJ2-7
CASSQGMTYEQYF
TGTGCCAGCAGCCAAGGGATGACATACGAGCAGTACTTC
>.|.|14|TRBV4-3|TRBJ1-2
CASSQDSRGYGYTF
TGCGCCAGCAGCCAAGATTCCAGGGGCTATGGCTACACCTTC
>.|.|14|TRBV20-1|TRBJ2-2
CSASKRTGAGELFF
TGCAGTGCTAGTAAGCGAACGGGGGCCGGGGAGCTGTTTTTT
>.|few|16|TRBV28|TRBJ2-1
CASSLFGGPEDNEQFF
TGTGCCAGCAGTTTATTCGGAGGGCCTGAGGACAATGAGCAGTTCTTC
>TRBD2|many|13|TRBV12-3/TRBV12-4|TRBJ2-1
CASSQGLVNEQFF
TGTGCCAGCAGCCAAGGACTAGTCAATGAGCAGTTCTTC
>.|.|13|TRBV6-1|TRBJ2-7
CASSDRMTYEQYF
TGTGCCAGCAGTGATAGGATGACCTACGAGCAGTACTTC
>.|.|13|TRBV29-1|TRBJ2-3
CSVGFLTTDTQYF
TGCAGCGTTGGCTTCCTTACCACAGATACGCAGTATTTT
>.|few|15|TRBV4-3|TRBJ1-6
CASSQDSTANSPLHF
TGCGCCAGCAGCCAAGATAGCACAGCGAATTCACCCCTCCACTTT
>.|many|13|TRBV27|TRBJ1-5
CATRLTGNQPQHF
TGTGCCACCAGGCTCACAGGGAATCAGCCCCAGCATTTT
>.|many|14|TRBV27|TRBJ2-5
CASRELGAPQSQYF
TGTGCCAGCAGGGAATTGGGAGCCCCCCAGTCCCAGTACTTC
>TRBD1|many|14|TRBV7-8|TRBJ2-7
CASSLMGQYYEQYF
TGTGCCAGCAGCTTAATGGGACAGTACTACGAGCAGTACTTC
>TRBD1|many|15|TRBV10-3|TRBJ1-2
CAIRNPGQINYGYTF
TGTGCCATCAGGAATCCGGGACAGATAAACTATGGCTACACCTTC
>.|few|14|TRBV28|TRBJ2-1
CASSTRLVANEQFF
TGTGCCAGCAGTACACGACTAGTTGCCAATGAGCAGTTCTTC
>.|many|17|TRBV11-2|TRBJ1-5
CASSFIPGHYSNQPQHF
TGTGCCAGCAGCTTTATACCGGGACACTATAGCAATCAGCCCCAGCATTTT
>TRBD2|many|15|TRBV28|TRBJ2-7
CASSSPSGPAYEQYF
TGTGCCAGCAGTTCGCCTAGCGGTCCCGCCTACGAGCAGTACTTC
>TRBD2|many|13|TRBV28|TRBJ2-1
CASSFLAGREQFF
TGTGCCAGCAGTTTTCTAGCGGGACGTGAGCAGTTCTTC
>TRBD1|many|11|TRBV20-1|TRBJ2-3
CSAPQGETQYF
TGCAGTGCTCCTCAGGGGGAAACGCAGTATTTT
>.|few|13|TRBV18|TRBJ1-6
CASEGENNSPLHF
TGTGCCAGCGAGGGGGAGAATAATTCACCCCTCCACTTT
>.|.|13|TRBV7-9|TRBJ1-2
CASSQTENYGYTF
TGTGCCAGCAGCCAGACAGAAAACTATGGCTACACCTTC
>.|many|18|TRBV9|TRBJ2-1
CASSVGSDPGPWNNEQFF
TGTGCCAGCAGCGTAGGATCCGACCCGGGGCCCTGGAATAATGAGCAGTTCTTC
>.|.|14|TRBV12-3/TRBV12-4|TRBJ1-1
CASQRTLQGTEAFF
TGTGCCAGCCAACGCACTCTACAGGGAACTGAAGCTTTCTTT
>TRBD1|many|15|TRBV7-2|TRBJ2-1
CASSYADRVGNEQFF
TGTGCCAGCAGCTACGCGGACAGGGTCGGCAATGAGCAGTTCTTC
>.|few|14|TRBV30|TRBJ1-4
CAWSVDSYNEKLFF
TGTGCCTGGAGTGTAGACTCCTATAATGAAAAACTGTTTTTT
>.|.|10|TRBV29-1|TRBJ1-1
CSVGGLEAFF
TGCAGCGTTGGGGGGTTGGAAGCTTTCTTT
>TRBD2|many|17|TRBV20-1|TRBJ2-1
CSARAPGVTSGRGEQFF
TGCAGTGCTAGAGCTCCCGGGGTGACTAGCGGGAGGGGTGAGCAGTTCTTC
>.|.|14|TRBV7-2|TRBJ1-2
CASSSAGLGYGYTF
TGTGCCAGCAGCTCTGCCGGCCTGGGCTATGGCTACACCTTC